What follows is one TCR beta chain and its context. Its antigen has not been determined. No base quality values were provided; no much bigger clone lies one nucleotide off. This specimen comes from a study of blood T cell repertoires in COVID-19 (TCRdb year 2020). As for the study more broadly: Collaborator samples came from the United States, Italy and Spain and covered acute and convalescent phases of COVID-19. The material from the prospective study consisted of cDNA or gDNA derived from T cells, B-cell-depleted T cells, or PBMCs. The dataset comprised deeply sampled blood TCRbeta repertoires from subjects exposed to, actively infected with, or recovered from COVID-19. The repertoires were made available in a free public database intended to serve as a resource for research on the immune response to SARS-CoV-2. Samples were obtained from the ongoing ImmuneRACE study (first 160 participants) and from 1,254 subjects provided by 6 global collaborators. Sample metadata almost always included a de-identified subject ID, COVID-19 status, age in years and sex. Where available, HLA class I and class II types were obtained from metadata supplied by the sample provider rather than from assay-based typing. General findings and caveats noted by the study authors: How much clinical and demographic metadata was included differed by source and by participant, and the metadata was provided uncurated.

Another Seattle source contributed samples from volunteer blood donors who had recovered from COVID-19. The collaborating institutions used their own protocols to collect whole blood in K2EDTA tubes. Collaborator samples were shipped for TCRbeta analysis as frozen whole blood, isolated PBMCs, or DNA extracted from either sample type. According to the germline V gene, CDR1 reads SGHDT and CDR2 reads YYEEEE. V trim: 1 base; J trim: 6 bases; unmatched bases: 21. The CDR3 numbers 19 residues from cysteine through phenylalanine. The read is trimmed to its CDR3 DNA, 57 bases read in frame from base 1. The immunoSEQ Assay, a bias-controlled multiplex PCR, was used to amplify TCRbeta CDR3 regions from genomic DNA. Per the original workflow: The number of nucleated cells in each sample was estimated by amplification of reference gene primers within the assay. To quantify the absolute abundance of each unique TCRbeta CDR3 rearrangement, sequence reads were collapsed and filtered. For each sample, productive Simpson clonality was calculated as the square root of Simpson's diversity index across productive rearrangements. TCRdb limited this immuneACCESS table to in-frame rearrangements with V and J called. A share of clones is missing; checked studies link under half to unresolved V genes, and the rest is unexplained. V and J calls and clone size are given by that table; D and trimming were obtained from the DNA. Present in this sample are fewer than 350,000 clones, around 87% of which were seen just once. The biggest ten clones account for about 7.8% of the sample.

The sequencing input was peripheral blood. The receptor was isolated from a woman in her forties or fifties who had recovered from COVID-19. The rearranged segments are TRBV5-6 and TRBJ2-7; a stretch of 8 junction bases matches TRBD1. The CDR3 protein is CASSLRWAGGYWSGVEQYF. The nucleotide sequence is TGTGCCAGCAGCTTGCGTTGGGCAGGGGGCTATTGGTCCGGGGTCGAGCAGTACTTC.